This T cell receptor (beta chain) was recovered during a study of blood T cell repertoires in COVID-19. In the study overall: COVID-19 samples collected from the United States, Italy and Spain covered acute and convalescent phases. PBMCs, B-cell-depleted T cells, or T cells were the source of the cDNA or gDNA that made up the material.

Clones were sequenced by immunoSEQ multiplex PCR, and TCRdb holds only the in-frame ones, with some missing. The sample holds approximately 250,000 clones, about 91% seen once. Enrolled through a virtual design, the participants were between 18 and 89 years of age and came from fewer than 30 US areas. The ends were cut back, 7 bases at V and 0 bases at J, with 13 bases in the middle. This CDR3 region has 14 residues. The germline V gene encodes CDR1 LNHDA and CDR2 SQIVND (reference sequence). Material for sequencing was PBMCs or T cells enriched from blood (not recorded which). The V gene is TRBV19, the J gene TRBJ2-7; D is perhaps TRBD1 (5 bases). This TCR came from a woman aged 35 to 49 with acute COVID-19. The CDR3 protein is CASTVTGTSYEQYF. CDR3 nucleotide sequence: TGTGCCAGTACCGTTACAGGCACCTCCTACGAGCAGTACTTC.